The 8 T cell receptor beta chains in this list originate from one sample, sequenced in a study of blood T cell repertoires in COVID-19. Sequencing was performed with immunoSEQ multiplex PCR; in TCRdb, only in-frame clones are kept and a portion is missing. The sample lists around 60,000 clones, roughly 70% seen once, with 18% in the top ten. Sequencing input: peripheral blood. These receptors originate from a woman between 50 and 59 years old with active or convalescent COVID-19.

For the CDR3, the DNA is TGTGCCAGCAGTCTTTATGGGGGACAGGGAGATGGCTACACCTTC. Encoded protein: CASSLYGGQGDGYTF. The rearrangement links TRBV6-2 or TRBV6-3 to TRBJ1-2, with TRBD1 matching 9 bases. Germline lookup yields CDR1 MNHEY and CDR2 SVGEGT. This CDR3 contains 15 residues. V lost 5 bases to trimming and J lost 6 bases; unmatched junction nucleotides: 10.

This clone was seen a single time. The V gene is TRBV28, the J gene TRBJ2-4; D is perhaps TRBD1 (5 bases). This CDR3 has 16 amino acids. Trimming cost V 3 bases and J 7 bases, with 19 bases left between them. CDR1 MDHEN and CDR2 SYDVKM come from the germline V gene. The CDR3 is CASSFVRVVTMNIQYF. The CDR3 nucleotides read TGTGCCAGCAGTTTCGTCAGGGTGGTAACGATGAACATTCAGTACTTC. Combining the CDR3 with reference TRBV28 and TRBJ2-4 gives the whole variable domain DVKVTQSSRYLVKRTGEKVFLECVQDMDHENMFWYRQDPGLGLRLIYFSYDVKMKEKGDIPEGYSVSREKKERFSLILESASTNQTSMYLCASSFVRVVTMNIQYFGAGTRLSVL.

The J gene is TRBJ2-1, the V gene TRBV18; D possibly corresponds to TRBD1 (6 bases). Looked up from germline, CDR1 is KGHSH and CDR2 is LQKENI. With 2 bases removed from V and 1 base from J, the gap between germline ends came to 9 bases. This CDR3 region has 15 residues. In DNA, the CDR3 is TGTGCCAGCTCACCAGGGGGCGATTCCTACAATGAGCAGTTCTTC. As protein: CASSPGGDSYNEQFF.

This clone was seen once. This chain connects TRBV2 to TRBJ1-4; D is undetermined. Per germline, CDR1 SNHLY and CDR2 FYNNEI. The CDR3 has 12 amino acids. Trimming cost V 3 bases and J 11 bases, with 10 bases left between them. CDR3 amino acids: CASSDEGKKLFF. The CDR3 nucleotides are TGTGCCAGCAGTGATGAGGGAAAGAAACTGTTTTTT.

The chain couples TRBV6-1 to TRBJ1-6, with a tentative D call TRBD1 (6 bases). The CDR3 loop spans 13 amino acids. The V gene's germline CDR1 is MNHNS and CDR2 SASEGT. Trimming took off 1 base at V and 8 bases at J, with 6 bases between the two ends. DNA of the CDR3: TGTGCCAGCAGTGAAGAGGGGGATTCACCCCTCCACTTT. Its translation is CASSEEGDSPLHF.

The rearrangement joins TRBV27 to TRBJ2-3; D is perhaps TRBD1 (6 bases). Germline V gives CDR1 MNHEY, CDR2 SMNVEV (reference sequence). The CDR3 sequence is 14 residues long. The V end was cut by 4 bases, the J end by 3 bases, with 11 bases between. In DNA form, the CDR3 reads TGTGCCAGCAGTTACAGGGTCAGGACAGATACGCAGTATTTT. This sequence encodes CASSYRVRTDTQYF.

The chain recombines TRBV5-5 with TRBJ1-1, with D maybe TRBD1 (6 bases). The CDR3 is 16 amino acids. V was pared by 0 bases and J by 3 bases, with 15 bases between. Per the germline V gene, CDR1 is SGHKS and CDR2 is YYEKEE (reference sequence). The CDR3 region has the DNA TGTGCCAGCAGCTTGGGAGGGGGGGGCGCGGACACTGAAGCTTTCTTT. Translated: CASSLGGGGADTEAFF.

The chain combines TRBV28 with TRBJ1-4; a weak D match, TRBD1 (6 bases). CDR1 and CDR2 (germline): MDHEN, SYDVKM. CDR3 length: 15 residues. V lost 4 bases to trimming and J lost 7 bases, with 16 bases between them. This chain's CDR3 is CASSSLGRGGEKLFF. CDR3 in DNA: TGTGCCAGCAGTTCCCTAGGAAGGGGGGGTGAAAAACTGTTTTTT.